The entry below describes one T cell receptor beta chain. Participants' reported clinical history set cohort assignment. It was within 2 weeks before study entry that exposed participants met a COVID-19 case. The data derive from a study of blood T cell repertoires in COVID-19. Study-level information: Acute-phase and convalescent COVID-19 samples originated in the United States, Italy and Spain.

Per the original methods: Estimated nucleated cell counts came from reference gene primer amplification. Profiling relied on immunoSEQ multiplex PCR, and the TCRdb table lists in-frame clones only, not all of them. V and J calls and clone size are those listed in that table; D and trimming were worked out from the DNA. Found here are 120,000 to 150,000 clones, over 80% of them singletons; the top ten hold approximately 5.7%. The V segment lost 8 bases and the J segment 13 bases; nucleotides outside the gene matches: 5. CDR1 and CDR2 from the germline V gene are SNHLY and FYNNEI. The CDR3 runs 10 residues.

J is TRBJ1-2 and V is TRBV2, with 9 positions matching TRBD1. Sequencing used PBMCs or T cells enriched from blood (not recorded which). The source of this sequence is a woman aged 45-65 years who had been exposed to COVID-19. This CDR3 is CASGETGGTF. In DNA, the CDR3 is TGTGCCAGCGGGGAGACAGGGGGCACCTTC.